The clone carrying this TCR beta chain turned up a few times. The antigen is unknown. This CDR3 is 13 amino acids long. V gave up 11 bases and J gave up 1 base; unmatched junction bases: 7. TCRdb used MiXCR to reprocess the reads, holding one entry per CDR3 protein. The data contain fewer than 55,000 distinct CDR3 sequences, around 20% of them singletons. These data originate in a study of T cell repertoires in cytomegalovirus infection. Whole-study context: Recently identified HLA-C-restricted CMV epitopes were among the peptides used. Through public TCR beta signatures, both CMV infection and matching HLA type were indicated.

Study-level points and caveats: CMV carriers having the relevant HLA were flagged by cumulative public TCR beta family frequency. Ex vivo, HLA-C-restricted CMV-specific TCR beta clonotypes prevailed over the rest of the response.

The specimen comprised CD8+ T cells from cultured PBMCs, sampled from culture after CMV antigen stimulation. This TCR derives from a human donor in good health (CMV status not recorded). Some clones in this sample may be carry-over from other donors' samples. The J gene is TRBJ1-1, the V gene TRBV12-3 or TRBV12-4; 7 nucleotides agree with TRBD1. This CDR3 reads CAGLGQPNTEAFF. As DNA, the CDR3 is TGTGCCGGCCTGGGACAGCCGAACACTGAAGCTTTCTTT.